This T cell receptor beta chain was observed in a study of T cell responses to AZD1222 COVID-19 vaccine. This clone is a singleton in its sample. No antigen is known for it. General observations from the study: All repertoire sampling was performed exclusively after the peak T cell response.

Assay: immunoSEQ multiplex PCR; the TCRdb copy retains only in-frame clones and omits some. The data contain about 120,000 clones, more than 65% of them singletons. This sample comprised peripheral blood, obtained on day 0 of AZD1222 vaccination. The receptor comes from an adult in good health.

CDR3 bases: TGTGCCAGCAGCTTAACGGGTCGCCAAGAGACCCAGTACTTC. Protein product: CASSLTGRQETQYF. The V call is TRBV7-3, the J call TRBJ2-5, with D hard to call. With 0 bases removed from V and 1 base from J, the gap between germline ends came to 6 bases. Per germline, CDR1 SGHTA and CDR2 FQGTGA. The length of the CDR3 is 14 residues. Full variable domain (missing parts from reference TRBV7-3 and TRBJ2-5): GAGVSQTPSNKVTEKGKYVELRCDPISGHTALYWYRQSLGQGPEFLIYFQGTGAADDSGLPNDRFFAVRPEGSVSTLKIQRTERGDSAVYLCASSLTGRQETQYFGPGTRLLVL.